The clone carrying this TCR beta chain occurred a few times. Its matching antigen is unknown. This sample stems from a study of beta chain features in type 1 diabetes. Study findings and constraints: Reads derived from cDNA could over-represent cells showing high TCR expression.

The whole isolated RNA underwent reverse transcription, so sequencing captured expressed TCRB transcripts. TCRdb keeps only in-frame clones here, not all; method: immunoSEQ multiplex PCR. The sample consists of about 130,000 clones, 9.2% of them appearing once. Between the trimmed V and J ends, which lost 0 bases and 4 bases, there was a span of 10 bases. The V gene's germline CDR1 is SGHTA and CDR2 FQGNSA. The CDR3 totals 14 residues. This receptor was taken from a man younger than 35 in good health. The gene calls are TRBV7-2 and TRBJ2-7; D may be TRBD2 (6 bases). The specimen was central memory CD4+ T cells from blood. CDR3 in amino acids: CASSLAGLLYEQYF. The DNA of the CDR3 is TGTGCCAGCAGCTTAGCGGGACTCTTATACGAGCAGTACTTC.